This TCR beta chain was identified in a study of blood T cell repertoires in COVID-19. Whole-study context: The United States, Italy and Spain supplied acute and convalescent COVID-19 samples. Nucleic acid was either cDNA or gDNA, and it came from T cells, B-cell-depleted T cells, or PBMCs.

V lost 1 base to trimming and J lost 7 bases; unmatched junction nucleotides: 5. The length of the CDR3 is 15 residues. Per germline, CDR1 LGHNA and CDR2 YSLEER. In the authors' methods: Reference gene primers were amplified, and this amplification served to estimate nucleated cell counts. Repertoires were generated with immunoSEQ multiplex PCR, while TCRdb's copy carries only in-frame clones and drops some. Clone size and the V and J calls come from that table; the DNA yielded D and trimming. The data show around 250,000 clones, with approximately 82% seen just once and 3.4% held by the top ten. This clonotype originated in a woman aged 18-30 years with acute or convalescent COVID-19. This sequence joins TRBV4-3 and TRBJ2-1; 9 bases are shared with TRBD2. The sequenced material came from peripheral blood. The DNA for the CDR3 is TGCGCCAGCAGCCAAGTACTAGCGGGTTATAATGAGCAGTTCTTC. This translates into CASSQVLAGYNEQFF.